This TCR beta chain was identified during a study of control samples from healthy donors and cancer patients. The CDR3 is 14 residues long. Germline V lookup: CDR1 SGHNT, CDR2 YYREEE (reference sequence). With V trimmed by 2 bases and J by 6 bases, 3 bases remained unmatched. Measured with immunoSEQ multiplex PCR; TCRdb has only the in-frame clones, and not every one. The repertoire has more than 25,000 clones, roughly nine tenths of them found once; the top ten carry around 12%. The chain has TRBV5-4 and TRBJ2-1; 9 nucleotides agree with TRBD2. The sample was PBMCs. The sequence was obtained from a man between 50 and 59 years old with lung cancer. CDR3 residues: CASSLAGGPNEQFF. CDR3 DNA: TGTGCCAGCAGCTTAGCGGGGGGTCCCAATGAGCAGTTCTTC.